This T cell receptor (beta chain) is from a study of cytomegalovirus exposure and HLA in healthy donors. The PCR used 60 Vbeta and 13 Jbeta primers. Data came from immunoSEQ multiplex PCR; TCRdb stores just in-frame clones and leaves some out. The data show 200,000 to 250,000 clones, 82% seen once. About this clone itself: Its antigen is not known.

Study conclusions and caveats: V- and J-gene trimming in TCR beta was tied to a missense DCLRE1C variant by an analysis performed later. CMV serostatus was the only immune exposure information that was available.

Sequenced: PBMCs. The receptor's source is a woman aged 40 to 49 in good health and CMV-seronegative.

The CDR3 is CASSIRDSLIDGNEQFF. The CDR3 DNA sequence: TGTGCCAGTAGTATCCGGGACTCCCTCATTGATGGGAATGAGCAGTTCTTC. This sequence joins TRBV19 and TRBJ2-1; weak D call: TRBD2 (6 bases). V shed 3 bases and J shed 7 bases, with 22 bases lying between them. Germline V lookup: CDR1 LNHDA, CDR2 SQIVND (reference sequence). This CDR3 region has 17 residues.